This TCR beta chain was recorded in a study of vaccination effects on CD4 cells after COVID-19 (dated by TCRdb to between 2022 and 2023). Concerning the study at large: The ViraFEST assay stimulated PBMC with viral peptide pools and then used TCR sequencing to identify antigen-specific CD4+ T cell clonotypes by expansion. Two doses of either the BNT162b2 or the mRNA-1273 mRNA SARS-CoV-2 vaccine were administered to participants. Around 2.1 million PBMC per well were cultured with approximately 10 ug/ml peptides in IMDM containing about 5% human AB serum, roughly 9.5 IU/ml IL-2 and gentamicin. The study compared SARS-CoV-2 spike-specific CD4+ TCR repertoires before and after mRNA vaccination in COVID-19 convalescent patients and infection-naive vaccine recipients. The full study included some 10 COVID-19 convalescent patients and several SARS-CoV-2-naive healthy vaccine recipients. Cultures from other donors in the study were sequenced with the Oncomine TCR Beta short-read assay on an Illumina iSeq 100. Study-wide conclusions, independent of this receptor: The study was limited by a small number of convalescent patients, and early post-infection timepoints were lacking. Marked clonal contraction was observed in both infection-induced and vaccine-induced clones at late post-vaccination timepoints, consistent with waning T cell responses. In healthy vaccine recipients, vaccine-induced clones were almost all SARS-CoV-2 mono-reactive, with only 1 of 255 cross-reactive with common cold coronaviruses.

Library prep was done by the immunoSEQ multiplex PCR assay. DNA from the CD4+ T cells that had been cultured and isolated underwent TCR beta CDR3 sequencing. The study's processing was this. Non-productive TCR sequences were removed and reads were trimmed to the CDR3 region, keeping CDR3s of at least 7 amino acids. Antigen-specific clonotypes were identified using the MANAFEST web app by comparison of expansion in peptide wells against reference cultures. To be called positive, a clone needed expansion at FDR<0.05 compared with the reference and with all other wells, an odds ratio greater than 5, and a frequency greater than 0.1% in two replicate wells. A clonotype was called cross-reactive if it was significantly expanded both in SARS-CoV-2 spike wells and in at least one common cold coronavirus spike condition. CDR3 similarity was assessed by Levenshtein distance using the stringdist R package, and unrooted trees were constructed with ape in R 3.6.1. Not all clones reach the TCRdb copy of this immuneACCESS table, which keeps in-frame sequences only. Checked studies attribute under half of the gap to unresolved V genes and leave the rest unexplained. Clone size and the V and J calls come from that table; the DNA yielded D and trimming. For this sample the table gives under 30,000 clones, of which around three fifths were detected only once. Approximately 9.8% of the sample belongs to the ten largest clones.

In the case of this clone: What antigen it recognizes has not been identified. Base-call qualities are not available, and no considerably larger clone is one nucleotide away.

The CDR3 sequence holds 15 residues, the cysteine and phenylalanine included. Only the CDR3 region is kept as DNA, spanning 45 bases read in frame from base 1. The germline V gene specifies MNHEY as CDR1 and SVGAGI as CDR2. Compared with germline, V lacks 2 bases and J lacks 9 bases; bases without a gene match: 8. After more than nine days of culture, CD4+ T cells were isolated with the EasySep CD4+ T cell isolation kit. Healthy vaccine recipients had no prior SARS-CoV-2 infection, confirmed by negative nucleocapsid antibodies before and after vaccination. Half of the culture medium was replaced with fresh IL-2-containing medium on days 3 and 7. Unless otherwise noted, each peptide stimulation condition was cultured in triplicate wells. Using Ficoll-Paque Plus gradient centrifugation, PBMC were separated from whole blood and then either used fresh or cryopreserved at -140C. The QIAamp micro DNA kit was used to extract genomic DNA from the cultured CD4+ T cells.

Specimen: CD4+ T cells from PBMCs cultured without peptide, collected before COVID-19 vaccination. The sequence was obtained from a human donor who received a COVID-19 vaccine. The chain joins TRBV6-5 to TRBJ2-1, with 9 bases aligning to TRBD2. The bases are TGTGCCAGCAGTTACGGCGGGGGGGCGGGATCTGAGCAGTTCTTC. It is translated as CASSYGGGAGSEQFF.